These T cell receptor beta chains were read from a single sample in a study of T cells in Graves' hyperthyroidism and ophthalmopathy. TCRdb redid the calling of the multiplex PCR reads with MiXCR, one entry per CDR3 protein. The sample lists some 350,000 distinct CDR3 sequences; about an eighth were seen once. The specimen was blood. These receptors came from a middle-aged woman with Graves' ophthalmopathy. Both conserved end residues are part of each CDR3. The D gene is left open where the match is weak. Clone size is not always given. Where it is, it says once, few, many or a class for expanded clones.

length: 15
D: NA
size: NA
V: TRBV2
J: TRBJ1-5
CDR3: CASRRQIDSNQPQHF
DNA: TGTGCCAGCAGGCGACAAATAGATAGCAATCAGCCCCAGCATTTT

length: 16
D: NA
size: few
V: TRBV10-1
J: TRBJ1-1
CDR3: CASSESLGNGNTEAFF
DNA: TGCGCCAGCAGTGAGTCGTTGGGCAATGGGAACACTGAAGCTTTCTTT

length: 13
D: NA
size: many
V: TRBV27
J: TRBJ2-7
CDR3: CASSFFGSYEQYF
DNA: TGTGCCAGCAGTTTTTTCGGATCCTACGAGCAGTACTTC

length: 15
D: NA
size: many
V: TRBV25-1
J: TRBJ2-7
CDR3: CASSEFGSYSYEQYF
DNA: TGTGCCAGCAGTGAATTTGGTAGCTACTCCTACGAGCAGTACTTC

length: 14
D: NA
size: once
V: TRBV15
J: TRBJ2-7
CDR3: CATSRDAQTYEQYF
DNA: TGTGCCACCAGCAGAGATGCACAAACCTACGAGCAGTACTTC

length: 15
D: TRBD1
size: few
V: TRBV10-2
J: TRBJ1-4
CDR3: CASSATGGKNEKLFF
DNA: TGCGCCAGCAGTGCGACAGGGGGGAAAAATGAAAAACTGTTTTTT

length: 15
D: TRBD2
size: few
V: TRBV5-1
J: TRBJ2-1
CDR3: CASSSTSGGAFEQFF
DNA: TGCGCCAGCAGCTCGACTAGCGGGGGGGCCTTTGAGCAGTTCTTC

length: 13
D: NA
size: few
V: TRBV29-1
J: TRBJ1-2
CDR3: CSVGGGAFIGYTF
DNA: TGCAGCGTTGGCGGGGGCGCGTTTATTGGCTACACCTTC

length: 12
D: NA
size: NA
V: TRBV14
J: TRBJ2-1
CDR3: CASSQGGVQQFF
DNA: TGTGCCAGCAGCCAAGGGGGAGTCCAGCAGTTCTTC

length: 12
D: NA
size: many
V: TRBV28
J: TRBJ1-5
CDR3: CASSYASRPQHF
DNA: TGTGCCAGCAGCTACGCCTCTCGGCCCCAGCATTTT

length: 13
D: TRBD2
size: many
V: TRBV11-2
J: TRBJ2-7
CDR3: CASSPSGAYEQYF
DNA: TGTGCCAGCAGTCCCAGCGGGGCCTACGAGCAGTACTTC

length: 12
D: NA
size: many
V: TRBV28
J: TRBJ2-7
CDR3: CASSLSPYEQYF
DNA: TGTGCCAGCAGTTTATCGCCCTACGAGCAGTACTTC

length: 15
D: TRBD2
size: few
V: TRBV3-1
J: TRBJ2-7
CDR3: CASSQDWEGSDEQYF
DNA: TGTGCCAGCAGCCAAGATTGGGAGGGCTCAGACGAGCAGTACTTC

length: 15
D: TRBD1
size: many
V: TRBV7-9
J: TRBJ1-2
CDR3: CASSSGRTGGYGYTF
DNA: TGTGCCAGCAGCTCAGGAAGGACAGGGGGATATGGCTACACCTTC

length: 15
D: NA
size: many
V: TRBV12-3/TRBV12-4
J: TRBJ2-1
CDR3: CASSLTDKPVNEQFF
DNA: TGTGCCAGCAGTTTAACGGACAAGCCAGTCAATGAGCAGTTCTTC

length: 16
D: NA
size: NA
V: TRBV20-1
J: TRBJ2-5
CDR3: CSARTGTDPYQETQYF
DNA: TGCAGTGCTAGGACCGGGACCGACCCGTACCAAGAGACCCAGTACTTC

length: 14
D: NA
size: few
V: TRBV7-9
J: TRBJ1-5
CDR3: CASSSSGFNQPQHF
DNA: TGTGCCAGCAGCTCGTCAGGGTTCAATCAGCCCCAGCATTTT

length: 14
D: TRBD2
size: NA
V: TRBV20-1
J: TRBJ2-7
CDR3: CSAPWRLAAYEQYF
DNA: TGCAGTGCCCCTTGGAGACTAGCGGCCTACGAGCAGTACTTC

length: 15
D: NA
size: many
V: TRBV19
J: TRBJ2-2
CDR3: CASSMWAANTGELFF
DNA: TGTGCCAGTAGTATGTGGGCAGCCAACACCGGGGAGCTGTTTTTT

length: 16
D: NA
size: many
V: TRBV20-1
J: TRBJ2-3
CDR3: CSAADAGTRVTDTQYF
DNA: TGCAGTGCTGCGGACGCCGGGACAAGGGTCACAGATACGCAGTATTTT

length: 13
D: NA
size: NA
V: TRBV30
J: TRBJ2-2
CDR3: CAWREGGTGELFF
DNA: TGTGCCTGGAGGGAGGGGGGGACCGGGGAGCTGTTTTTT

length: 20
D: TRBD1
size: many
V: TRBV11-2
J: TRBJ2-2
CDR3: CASSLVGRDRGGANTGELFF
DNA: TGTGCCAGCAGCTTAGTAGGTCGGGACAGGGGAGGTGCGAACACCGGGGAGCTGTTTTTT

length: 13
D: NA
size: many
V: TRBV24-1
J: TRBJ1-1
CDR3: CATSDLRQTEAFF
DNA: TGTGCCACCAGTGACCTCAGACAGACCGAAGCTTTCTTT

length: 14
D: NA
size: many
V: TRBV7-9
J: TRBJ2-2
CDR3: CASSNRDLVKELFF
DNA: TGTGCCAGCAGCAATCGCGATCTGGTTAAGGAGCTGTTTTTT

length: 17
D: TRBD1
size: many
V: TRBV25-1
J: TRBJ2-5
CDR3: CASSDLLGTGGEETQYF
DNA: TGTGCCAGCAGTGATCTCCTTGGGACAGGGGGCGAAGAGACCCAGTACTTC

length: 16
D: TRBD1
size: many
V: TRBV27
J: TRBJ1-2
CDR3: CASSLHSGTVLYGYTF
DNA: TGTGCCAGCAGTCTCCACTCCGGGACAGTGCTCTATGGCTACACCTTC

length: 14
D: NA
size: many
V: TRBV6-1
J: TRBJ1-6
CDR3: CASSPDPSGSPLHF
DNA: TGTGCCAGCAGCCCCGACCCGAGCGGATCACCCCTCCACTTT

length: 14
D: TRBD1
size: few
V: TRBV20-1
J: TRBJ2-3
CDR3: CSARGQGYTDTQYF
DNA: TGCAGTGCTAGAGGACAGGGCTACACAGATACGCAGTATTTT

length: 15
D: NA
size: many
V: TRBV12-3/TRBV12-4
J: TRBJ1-6
CDR3: CASSPLGGSNSPLHF
DNA: TGTGCCAGCAGTCCCCTAGGGGGGTCGAATTCACCCCTCCACTTT

length: 13
D: TRBD2
size: NA
V: TRBV19
J: TRBJ2-1
CDR3: CASSRGGYDEQFF
DNA: TGTGCCAGTAGCCGGGGGGGGTACGATGAGCAGTTCTTC

length: 15
D: NA
size: many
V: TRBV6-1
J: TRBJ2-3
CDR3: CASRDSPRSTDTQYF
DNA: TGTGCCAGCAGGGACTCCCCTAGGAGTACAGATACGCAGTATTTT

length: 13
D: NA
size: NA
V: TRBV30
J: TRBJ1-1
CDR3: CAWRATENTEAFF
DNA: TGTGCCTGGAGAGCGACAGAAAACACTGAAGCTTTCTTT

length: 13
D: NA
size: many
V: TRBV7-9
J: TRBJ2-1
CDR3: CASSSRLTNEQFF
DNA: TGTGCCAGCAGCTCTCGACTAACCAATGAGCAGTTCTTC

length: 14
D: NA
size: NA
V: TRBV2
J: TRBJ2-5
CDR3: CASSFGGNQETQYF
DNA: TGCGCCAGCAGCTTTGGGGGGAATCAAGAGACCCAGTACTTC

length: 15
D: TRBD2
size: many
V: TRBV7-8
J: TRBJ2-5
CDR3: CASSWRSGAQETQYF
DNA: TGTGCCAGCAGCTGGAGGAGCGGGGCCCAAGAGACCCAGTACTTC

length: 19
D: NA
size: many
V: TRBV7-9
J: TRBJ2-2
CDR3: CASSLVAFADGAFTGELFF
DNA: TGTGCCAGCAGCTTAGTTGCTTTCGCGGACGGAGCCTTCACCGGGGAGCTGTTTTTT

length: 13
D: NA
size: few
V: TRBV27
J: TRBJ2-7
CDR3: CASSPSVLYEQYF
DNA: TGTGCCAGCAGTCCCTCGGTCCTCTACGAGCAGTACTTC

length: 12
D: TRBD1
size: many
V: TRBV27
J: TRBJ1-2
CDR3: CASRTGGVGYTF
DNA: TGTGCCAGCAGGACAGGGGGCGTAGGCTACACCTTC

length: 16
D: TRBD2
size: many
V: TRBV28
J: TRBJ2-7
CDR3: CASSLGTSGRRYEQYF
DNA: TGTGCCAGCAGTTTAGGGACTAGCGGCCGCCGCTACGAGCAGTACTTC

length: 14
D: TRBD1
size: NA
V: TRBV30
J: TRBJ2-5
CDR3: CACTTGQVQETQYF
DNA: TGTGCCTGTACTACAGGACAGGTGCAAGAGACCCAGTACTTC

length: 13
D: NA
size: NA
V: TRBV4-1
J: TRBJ1-6
CDR3: CASSPWSGAPLHF
DNA: TGCGCCAGCAGCCCCTGGTCGGGAGCACCCCTCCACTTT

length: 13
D: TRBD1
size: many
V: TRBV20-1
J: TRBJ1-4
CDR3: CSVGQGINEKLFF
DNA: TGCAGTGTTGGACAGGGTATTAATGAAAAACTGTTTTTT

length: 14
D: TRBD1
size: few
V: TRBV6-1
J: TRBJ2-1
CDR3: CASRGQGMGNEQFF
DNA: TGTGCCAGCAGGGGACAGGGAATGGGTAATGAGCAGTTCTTC

length: 14
D: TRBD2
size: few
V: TRBV3-1
J: TRBJ2-3
CDR3: CASSARTSADTQYF
DNA: TGTGCCAGCAGCGCCCGGACTAGCGCAGATACGCAGTATTTT

length: 13
D: NA
size: few
V: TRBV28
J: TRBJ1-3
CDR3: CASSFIRGNTIYF
DNA: TGTGCCAGCAGTTTTATAAGGGGAAACACCATATATTTT

length: 12
D: NA
size: NA
V: TRBV20-1
J: TRBJ2-7
CDR3: CSATQGRYEQYF
DNA: TGCAGTGCTACCCAGGGGCGTTACGAGCAGTACTTC

length: 15
D: NA
size: few
V: TRBV5-5
J: TRBJ2-2
CDR3: CASSFSGTLGGELFF
DNA: TGTGCCAGCAGCTTCTCCGGGACTCTCGGCGGGGAGCTGTTTTTT

length: 13
D: NA
size: many
V: TRBV7-8
J: TRBJ2-3
CDR3: CASSLGDDYTQYF
DNA: TGTGCCAGCAGCTTAGGGGACGACTATACGCAGTATTTT

length: 15
D: TRBD1
size: NA
V: TRBV7-9
J: TRBJ2-7
CDR3: CSSLPGGTGDREQYF
DNA: TGCAGCAGCTTACCAGGCGGGACAGGGGATCGCGAGCAGTACTTC

length: 14
D: NA
size: once
V: TRBV7-9
J: TRBJ1-1
CDR3: CANSFPYSNTEAFF
DNA: TGTGCCAACAGCTTTCCGTACAGCAACACTGAAGCTTTCTTT

length: 12
D: TRBD1
size: NA
V: TRBV3-1
J: TRBJ1-2
CDR3: CVSSQSDRTPTF
DNA: TGTGTCAGCAGCCAATCGGACAGGACTCCCACCTTC

length: 11
D: NA
size: NA
V: TRBV29-1
J: TRBJ2-1
CDR3: CSGTQTGQQFF
DNA: TGCAGCGGTACTCAGACAGGACAGCAGTTCTTC

length: 14
D: NA
size: NA
V: TRBV11-3
J: TRBJ2-7
CDR3: CASSLAGSNYEQYF
DNA: TGTGCCAGCAGCTTAGCTGGGTCCAACTACGAGCAGTACTTC

length: 15
D: TRBD1
size: many
V: TRBV24-1
J: TRBJ2-2
CDR3: CATSLQGPGTGELFF
DNA: TGTGCCACCAGTCTACAGGGGCCGGGCACCGGGGAGCTGTTTTTT

length: 15
D: NA
size: NA
V: TRBV11-2
J: TRBJ2-7
CDR3: CASSLDRATSYEQYF
DNA: TGTGCCAGCAGCTTAGATCGAGCAACTTCCTACGAGCAGTACTTC